A single sample gave rise to the 14 T cell receptor beta chains below, sequenced in a study of sequential checkpoint blockade in melanoma. Treatment denoted: randomized to nivolumab then ipilimumab (arm A) or the reverse (arm B). Generated by immunoSEQ multiplex PCR, the TCRdb table keeps only in-frame clones and is missing some. The sample contains about 17,000 clones, about 67% of which appear only once. The source material was CD8+ T cells sorted from blood (inferred from file names), sampled from a patient given nivolumab and ipilimumab in sequence. Source of these receptors: a human donor with melanoma.

In its sample, this clone was seen a few times. This chain's CDR3 is CASGRATYEQYF. In DNA form, the CDR3 reads TGTGCCAGTGGGAGAGCCACCTACGAGCAGTACTTC. The gene calls are TRBV19 and TRBJ2-7, with a possible D match to TRBD2 (5 bases). Trimming shortened V by 8 bases and J by 2 bases, and 10 bases separated the two germline ends. The CDR3 has 12 amino acids. The germline V gene has CDR1 LNHDA and CDR2 SQIVND (reference sequence).

CDR3 bases: TGTGCCAGCAGCGACAGGGGTGTGGGTGGCAGGGAGCAGTACGTC. Protein product: CASSDRGVGGREQYV. J is TRBJ2-7 and V is TRBV11-2; TRBD1 aligns across 8 bases. The V gene end was trimmed by 5 bases and the J gene end by 7 bases; junction bases not matched to a gene: 13. Looked up from germline, CDR1 is SGHAT and CDR2 is FQNNGV. The CDR3 runs to 15 residues.

The chain couples TRBV5-6 to TRBJ2-7; D not resolved. The CDR3 spans 11 residues. V lost 3 bases and J lost 7, with 8 bases in between. Germline loops: CDR1 SGHDT, CDR2 YYEEEE. CDR3 DNA sequence: TGTGCCAGCAGCTCCCAGTTGGAGCAGTACTTC. It encodes CASSSQLEQYF.

This clone was seen only a few times. The chain has TRBV6-5 and TRBJ1-5; TRBD1 aligns across 7 bases. The CDR3 totals 15 residues. The germline CDR1 and CDR2 sequences are MNHEY and SVGAGI. V was clipped by 6 bases and J by 7 bases; unmatched bases: 12. The CDR3: CASRDLTGGGQPQHF. The CDR3 coding sequence is TGTGCCAGCAGGGATTTGACCGGAGGGGGCCAGCCCCAGCATTTT.

This sequence joins TRBV4-3 and TRBJ1-2, with 7 bases fitting TRBD1. V dropped 5 bases and J dropped 6; count of bases not matched to a gene: 18. The CDR3 is 17 residues long. Germline V gene sequence: CDR1 LGHNA, CDR2 YSLEER. This CDR3 is CASSRWDSRSVLDGYTF. For the CDR3, the DNA is TGCGCCAGCAGCAGATGGGACAGTCGTTCGGTACTGGATGGCTACACCTTC.

The V gene is TRBV7-9, the J gene TRBJ2-5; 8 bases line up with TRBD2. The V gene's germline CDR1 is SEHNR and CDR2 FQNEAQ (reference sequence). CDR3 length: 13 residues. The junction had 9 bases not matched to a gene; V was cut back by 4 bases and J by 11 bases. The CDR3 here is CASSSGGVLEQYF. CDR3 coding DNA: TGTGCCAGCAGCTCCGGGGGGGTTCTGGAGCAGTACTTC. The whole variable domain, remainder taken from reference TRBV7-9 and TRBJ2-5, is DTGVSQNPRHKITKRGQNVTFRCDPISEHNRLYWYRQTLGQGPEFLTYFQNEAQLEKSRLLSDRFSAERPKGSFSTLEIQRTEQGDSAMYLCASSSGGVLEQYFGPGTRLLVL.

The rearrangement uses TRBV10-1 and TRBJ2-7; no clear D. V was clipped by 3 bases and J by 1 base, with 16 bases between them. CDR1 and CDR2 from the germline V gene are WNHNN and SYGVQD (reference sequence). This CDR3 region has 16 residues. As DNA, the CDR3 is TGCGCCAGCAGTGATGATCGACTGACTTTTTCCTACGAGCAGTACTTC. This gives the protein CASSDDRLTFSYEQYF.

This clone was observed once. Written as DNA, the CDR3 is TGTGCCAGCTCAGCGGGGACCGGGACAGTAAATCAGCCCCAGCATTTT. This codes for CASSAGTGTVNQPQHF. The gene calls are TRBV18 and TRBJ1-5; 7 nucleotides line up with TRBD1. The junction had 11 bases not matched to a gene; V was cut back by 5 bases and J by 4 bases. In germline, CDR1 is KGHSH, CDR2 LQKENI. The CDR3 sequence is 16 residues long.

In its sample, this clone was seen a few times. J is TRBJ1-5 and V is TRBV6-1; possibly TRBD1 for D (6 bases). The V end was cut by 5 bases, the J end by 5 bases, with 10 bases between. Germline V gene lookup returns CDR1 MNHNS and CDR2 SASEGT. CDR3 length: 13 residues. The DNA for the CDR3 is TGTGCCAGCAGTTTCGGGGGGCATCAGCCCCAGCATTTT. This codes for CASSFGGHQPQHF.

The chain uses TRBV28 and TRBJ2-7; weak D call: TRBD1 (6 bases). The CDR3 sequence is 17 residues long. Germline values: CDR1 MDHEN, CDR2 SYDVKM. The germline V and J ends were trimmed by 6 bases and 5 bases, with 26 bases remaining between them. The CDR3 DNA is TGTGCCAGCAGCCCCGCACCCCCGGGACACGAGGACCACGAGCAGTACTTC. As protein: CASSPAPPGHEDHEQYF.

The J gene is TRBJ2-3, the V gene TRBV7-9, with a tentative D call TRBD2 (6 bases). The CDR3 contains 16 residues. V was shortened by 5 bases and J by 2 bases, with 17 bases between the two germline ends. Germline V gene data show CDR1 as SEHNR and CDR2 as FQNEAQ (reference sequence). The CDR3 DNA sequence: TGTGCCAGCAGCGGGGGTGGGGGACTTACCACAGATACGCAGTATTTT. Its protein is CASSGGGGLTTDTQYF.

The genes are TRBV13 and TRBJ2-1, with a weak D call TRBD1 (5 bases). V was shortened by 5 bases and J by 8 bases, with 16 bases between the two germline ends. CDR1 and CDR2 from the germline V gene are PRHDT and FYEKMQ (reference sequence). The CDR3 spans 14 residues. Written as DNA, the CDR3 is TGTGCCAGCAGCCCTCTAAGGGGAAGGGATGAGCAGTTCTTC. This codes for CASSPLRGRDEQFF. The full variable domain, its missing parts supplied by reference TRBV13 and TRBJ2-1, is AAGVIQSPRHLIKEKRETATLKCYPIPRHDTVYWYQQGPGQDPQFLISFYEKMQSDKGSIPDRFSAQQFSDYHSELNMSSLELGDSALYFCASSPLRGRDEQFFGPGTRLTVL.

The chain recombines TRBV6-6 with TRBJ2-3, with D maybe TRBD2 (5 bases). CDR3 length: 16 amino acids. Germline values: CDR1 MNHNY, CDR2 SVGAGI (reference sequence). Trimming left V 6 bases short and J 5 bases short, with 21 bases between. The CDR3, as DNA: TGTGCCAGCAGCCCCTCCGGTCCCGGCGGGCTAGATACGCAGTATTTT. Translating it yields CASSPSGPGGLDTQYF.

In this sample, this clone turned up once. The chain's CDR3 is CAISRDRVTGELFF. The CDR3 DNA reads TGTGCCATCAGCCGGGACAGGGTAACCGGGGAGCTGTTTTTT. The chain joins TRBV10-3 to TRBJ2-2, with TRBD1 matching 9 bases. Germline V lookup: CDR1 ENHRY, CDR2 SYGVKD. This CDR3 has 14 amino acids. Trimming removed 6 bases from V and 5 bases from J; junction bases left unmatched: 4.